This T cell receptor (beta chain) is drawn from a study of cytomegalovirus exposure and HLA in healthy donors. Remarks on this clone: Antigen unknown.

Study findings and constraints: The records held CMV serostatus as the only immune exposure information. A further, later analysis showed that HLA-associated TCR beta chains (compared with equally common others) were more clonally expanded. Follow-up analysis later connected one missense variant in DCLRE1C with trimming of TCR beta V- and J-genes.

The PCR was carried out with 60 Vbeta primers and 13 Jbeta primers. Some clones are missing from TCRdb's copy, which holds only in-frame ones; the method was immunoSEQ multiplex PCR. The sample lists approximately 160,000 clones, around 80% occurring once. The source material was PBMCs. The sequence came from a human donor in good health.

This chain's CDR3 is CASRAAGMTYGYTF. CDR3 nucleotide sequence: TGTGCCAGTCGGGCGGCAGGGATGACCTATGGCTACACCTTC. The chain joins TRBV27 to TRBJ1-2, with D possibly matching TRBD1 (5 bases). Per germline, CDR1 MNHEY and CDR2 SMNVEV (reference sequence). The CDR3 sequence is 14 residues long. The germline V and J ends were trimmed by 9 bases and 4 bases, with 18 bases remaining between them.